What follows are 32 T cell receptor beta chains derived from one specimen sequenced in a study of blood T cell repertoires in COVID-19 (TCRdb year 2020). Preparation of the library involved the immunoSEQ multiplex PCR assay. TCRdb limited this immuneACCESS table to in-frame rearrangements with V and J called. A share of clones is missing; checked studies link under half to unresolved V genes, and the rest is unexplained. A total of about 150,000 clones appear in this sample, more than 80% of them only once. Together, the top ten hold approximately 3% of the sample. Sequenced input: peripheral blood. The origin of the receptors is a woman in her sixties with active COVID-19.

The V gene is TRBV24-1, the J gene TRBJ2-3, with D possibly matching TRBD2 (6 bases). V lost 0 bases and J lost 6, with 6 bases in between. The CDR3 totals 13 residues. The germline V gene has CDR1 KGHDR and CDR2 SFDVKD. The CDR3 is CATSDLLADTQYF. CDR3 nucleotide sequence: TGTGCCACCAGTGATTTGCTAGCGGATACGCAGTATTTT.

The rearrangement links TRBV5-4 to TRBJ2-3; D unresolved. Per the germline V gene, CDR1 is SGHNT and CDR2 is YYREEE (reference sequence). The V end was cut by 9 bases, the J end by 0 bases, with 8 bases between. This CDR3 has 12 amino acids. As DNA, the CDR3 is TGTGCCATCGGTGAGAGCACAGATACGCAGTATTTT. Residues: CAIGESTDTQYF.

The rearrangement links TRBV14 to TRBJ2-5, with D possibly being TRBD1 (5 bases). This CDR3 has 14 amino acids. CDR1 is SGHDN and CDR2 is FVKESK in the germline V gene. The V gene lost 2 bases and the J gene lost 2 bases, with 9 bases spanning the gap. Written as DNA, the CDR3 is TGTGCCAGCAGCCAACAGGGTTTACAAGAGACCCAGTACTTC. Amino acid sequence: CASSQQGLQETQYF.

The chain uses TRBV5-1 and TRBJ1-4; TRBD1 might be the D (5 bases). Germline lookup yields CDR1 SGHRS and CDR2 YFSETQ. The V end lost 0 bases, the J end lost 7 bases, and 13 bases lay between the germline ends. The CDR3 has 15 residues. This CDR3 reads CASSLGRQGGEKLFF. The CDR3 DNA reads as TGCGCCAGCAGCTTGGGGCGGCAGGGCGGTGAAAAACTGTTTTTT.

The rearrangement joins TRBV18 to TRBJ2-1; D may be TRBD2 (5 bases). Germline V gene data show CDR1 as KGHSH and CDR2 as LQKENI. V lost 2 bases to trimming and J lost 16 bases, with 15 bases between them. The length of the CDR3 is 12 residues. CDR3 residues: CASSPGRSGFFF. DNA of the CDR3: TGTGCCAGCTCACCAGGAAGAAGCGGCTTCTTCTTC.

The chain carries TRBV9 and TRBJ1-3; D call uncertain. The CDR3 consists of 14 residues. Germline V gives CDR1 SGDLS, CDR2 YYNGEE. The V gene lost 5 bases and the J gene lost 0 bases, with 9 bases spanning the gap. In DNA form, the CDR3 reads TGTGCCAGCAGTCACGGGGACTCTGGAAACACCATATATTTT. It yields the protein CASSHGDSGNTIYF. Looking up the rest from reference TRBV9 and TRBJ1-3 gives the full variable domain: DSGVTQTPKHLITATGQRVTLRCSPRSGDLSVYWYQQSLDQGLQFLIQYYNGEERAKGNILERFSAQQFPDLHSELNLSSLELGDSALYFCASSHGDSGNTIYFGEGSWLTVV.

This chain connects TRBV4-3 to TRBJ1-4; TRBD1 aligns across 7 bases. V dropped 2 bases and J dropped 5; count of bases not matched to a gene: 8. Germline CDR1 reads LGHNA; CDR2 reads YSLEER. The CDR3 contains 16 residues. CDR3 amino acids: CASSQSGQAQNEKLFF. Written as DNA, the CDR3 is TGCGCCAGCAGCCAATCAGGACAGGCCCAAAATGAAAAACTGTTTTTT.

A few counts support this clone. V and J are TRBV18 and TRBJ1-1; D is uncertain. The CDR3 is 16 amino acids. Germline V lookup: CDR1 KGHSH, CDR2 LQKENI. V lost 0 bases and J lost 6, with 17 bases in between. CDR3 in amino acids: CASSPPVVGHNAEAFF. For the CDR3, the DNA is TGTGCCAGCTCACCACCCGTTGTTGGGCACAACGCTGAAGCTTTCTTT.

The chain links TRBV3-1 (or the pseudogene TRBV3-2) to TRBJ2-3, with D possibly being TRBD2 (5 bases). The CDR3 has 16 residues. CDR1 LGHDT and CDR2 YNNKEL come from the germline V gene (reference sequence). Trimming left V 4 bases short and J 2 bases short, with 16 bases between. CDR3 protein: CASSPTPGMITDTQYF. The CDR3 DNA is TGTGCCAGCAGCCCCACCCCGGGGATGATCACAGATACGCAGTATTTT.

The genes are TRBV18 and TRBJ2-7; 8 nucleotides agree with TRBD2. The CDR3 is 14 residues long. Unmatched junction bases numbered 4, after V lost 2 bases and J lost 4 bases. From germline, CDR1 is KGHSH and CDR2 LQKENI. For the CDR3, the DNA is TGTGCCAGCTCACCAACTAGCGGAAGGTACGAGCAGTACTTC. Residues: CASSPTSGRYEQYF.

The chain is built from TRBV7-2 and TRBJ2-5, with 9 bases identical to TRBD2. The length of the CDR3 is 15 residues. The germline V gene encodes CDR1 SGHTA and CDR2 FQGNSA. V was clipped by 5 bases and J by 5 bases; unmatched bases: 9. CDR3 region: CASSPIDAGGETQYF. In DNA form, the CDR3 reads TGTGCCAGCAGCCCTATAGATGCGGGAGGGGAGACCCAGTACTTC.

This clone was found a few times. V usage is TRBV19 and J usage is TRBJ1-1; 8 positions agree with TRBD1. This CDR3 has 16 residues. Germline V gene lookup returns CDR1 LNHDA and CDR2 SQIVND (reference sequence). The junction had 13 bases not matched to a gene; V was cut back by 6 bases and J by 4 bases. CDR3 sequence: CASRAARQGSVTEAFF. The CDR3 nucleotides read TGTGCCAGTAGGGCAGCCCGACAGGGGTCGGTCACTGAAGCTTTCTTT.

The chain employs TRBV20-1 and TRBJ2-7; the D gene is possibly TRBD2 (5 bases). Germline V gene data show CDR1 as DFQATT and CDR2 as SNEGSKA (reference sequence). The CDR3 consists of 11 residues. Written as DNA, the CDR3 is TGCAGCGGGATCGATTCATACGAGCAGTACTTC. Translating it yields CSGIDSYEQYF.

The rearrangement joins TRBV2 to TRBJ1-6, with 8 bases lining up with TRBD1. The V gene end was trimmed by 0 bases and the J gene end by 7 bases; junction bases not matched to a gene: 8. CDR1 is SNHLY, CDR2 FYNNEI, per germline. The CDR3 runs to 17 residues. The CDR3 is CASSEALVWDRNSPLHF. The CDR3 bases are TGTGCCAGCAGTGAAGCGCTTGTGTGGGACAGGAATTCACCCCTCCACTTT.

The gene calls are TRBV24-1 and TRBJ2-7; 7 bases match TRBD2. The end of the DNA aligns better with TRBJ2-5, so the J call may be wrong. The V gene's germline CDR1 is KGHDR and CDR2 SFDVKD. CDR3 length equals 13 residues. CDR3 in DNA: TGTGCCACCAGTGGCCTTAGGGAGGGGACCCAGTACTTC. Protein sequence: CATSGLREGTQYF.

The sample holds one count of this clone. V usage is TRBV19 and J usage is TRBJ1-1; 7 nucleotides match TRBD1. With V trimmed by 7 bases and J by 4 bases, 9 bases remained unmatched. Germline CDR1 is LNHDA and CDR2 is SQIVND (reference sequence). The CDR3 is made up of 14 amino acids. The CDR3 here is CASTWAGTATEAFF. The CDR3, as DNA: TGTGCCAGTACTTGGGCAGGGACAGCCACTGAAGCTTTCTTT.

The chain employs TRBV10-3 and TRBJ1-1; D uncertain. V was clipped by 5 bases and J by 4 bases, with 11 bases between them. Germline V lookup: CDR1 ENHRY, CDR2 SYGVKD. There are 13 residues in the CDR3. CDR3 DNA: TGTGCCATCAGTCCTACGGGGAGCACTGAAGCTTTCTTT. Translation gives CAISPTGSTEAFF.

The chain employs TRBV18 and TRBJ1-1; D remains ambiguous. CDR3 length: 14 amino acids. V lost 1 base to trimming and J lost 2 bases, with 8 bases between them. Germline lookup yields CDR1 KGHSH and CDR2 LQKENI. CDR3 sequence: CASSPQPGNTEAFF. The CDR3, as DNA: TGTGCCAGCTCACCACAACCGGGAAACACTGAAGCTTTCTTT. The variable domain in full, with the rest retrieved from reference TRBV18 and TRBJ1-1, is NAGVMQNPRHLVRRRGQEARLRCSPMKGHSHVYWYRQLPEEGLKFMVYLQKENIIDESGMPKERFSAEFPKEGPSILRIQQVVRGDSAAYFCASSPQPGNTEAFFGQGTRLTVV.

The chain employs TRBV6-2 or TRBV6-3 and TRBJ1-5; D might be TRBD1 (6 bases). In germline, CDR1 is MNHEY, CDR2 SVGEGT. V was clipped by 5 bases and J by 0 bases, with 20 bases between them. CDR3 length: 18 amino acids. CDR3 nucleotide sequence: TGTGCCAGCAGTGACCCCTGGACAGAGAGTTATAGCAATCAGCCCCAGCATTTT. Translated, it gives CASSDPWTESYSNQPQHF.

The J gene is TRBJ2-6, the V gene TRBV28; the D is unclear. The CDR3 covers 15 residues. CDR1 and CDR2 (germline): MDHEN, SYDVKM. V dropped 10 bases and J dropped 0 bases, with 13 bases sitting between them. The DNA for the CDR3 is TGTGCCACCACTACCGTGAGCTCTGGGGCCAACGTCCTGACTTTC. Its translation: CATTTVSSGANVLTF.

In this sample, this clone turned up once. The gene calls are TRBV6-5 and TRBJ1-5, with D perhaps matching TRBD1 (5 bases). This CDR3 has 13 amino acids. V lost 8 bases to trimming and J lost 5 bases, with 13 bases between them. Per germline, CDR1 MNHEY and CDR2 SVGAGI. CDR3 in amino acids: CASQGGGHQPQHF. As DNA, the CDR3 is TGTGCCAGCCAGGGCGGTGGTCATCAGCCCCAGCATTTT.

This clone showed up just a few times. The rearrangement uses TRBV9 and TRBJ2-3, with 7 bases fitting TRBD2. The CDR3 spans 16 residues. Per the germline V gene, CDR1 is SGDLS and CDR2 is YYNGEE. The J segment lost 1 base and the V segment lost 3 bases, leaving 8 bases of the junction unmatched. The CDR3 sequence is CASSGSAGYGTDTQYF. In nucleotides, the CDR3 is TGTGCCAGCAGCGGATCAGCGGGATATGGCACAGATACGCAGTATTTT.

The gene calls are TRBV3-1 (or the pseudogene TRBV3-2) and TRBJ2-7; D remains unclear. Trimming cost V 1 base and J 0 bases, with 7 bases left between them. The germline CDR1 and CDR2 sequences are LGHDT and YNNKEL (reference sequence). This CDR3 is 14 amino acids long. CDR3 bases: TGTGCCAGCAGCCAAGGAGCCGGCTCCTACGAGCAGTACTTC. Protein sequence: CASSQGAGSYEQYF.

V gene TRBV5-6 combines with J gene TRBJ1-2; 9 bases fit TRBD1. J lost 7 bases, V lost 4 bases, and 8 bases had no gene match. The CDR3 consists of 14 residues. Germline CDR1 is SGHDT and CDR2 is YYEEEE. This chain's CDR3 is CASSPGTGSVGYTF. The CDR3 nucleotides are TGTGCCAGCAGCCCCGGGACAGGGTCGGTTGGCTACACCTTC. The full variable domain, completed using reference TRBV5-6 and TRBJ1-2, is DAGVTQSPTHLIKTRGQQVTLRCSPKSGHDTVSWYQQALGQGPQFIFQYYEEEERQRGNFPDRFSGHQFPNYSSELNVNALLLGDSALYLCASSPGTGSVGYTFGSGTRLTVV.

This clone has a single count. V and J are TRBV21-1 and TRBJ1-4; the table's D call, TRBD1, was not checked against the DNA. TRBV21-1 is shown as a pseudogene. The length of the CDR3 is 18 residues. CDR3 in DNA: TGTGCCAGCAGCAAAGGACAGGGGTATCACAGGCTTAGGGAAAAACTGTTTTTT. Its translation is CASSKGQGYHRLREKLFF.

V gene TRBV4-1 combines with J gene TRBJ1-2; 7 positions match TRBD1. The ends lost 5 bases at V and 5 bases at J; junction bases unmatched: 17. This CDR3 spans 17 amino acids. Germline CDR1 and CDR2: MGHRA and YSYEKL. The CDR3 reads CASSDVVRQGLRYGYTF. The DNA for the CDR3 is TGCGCCAGCAGCGACGTGGTAAGACAGGGTCTTAGGTATGGCTACACCTTC.

The V gene is TRBV30, the J gene TRBJ1-5; 9 bases align to TRBD1. Germline CDR1 and CDR2: GTSNPN and SVGIG (reference sequence). J was trimmed by 0 bases and V by 8 bases; bases with no gene match: 14. The CDR3 loop spans 17 amino acids. The CDR3 reads CAGRDRVPIYSNQPQHF. CDR3 DNA: TGTGCCGGGCGGGACAGGGTCCCCATTTATAGCAATCAGCCCCAGCATTTT.

V gene TRBV24-1 combines with J gene TRBJ2-1; 8 positions agree with TRBD2. V shed 5 bases and J 9 bases; nucleotides not matched to a gene: 11. The CDR3 covers 15 residues. The germline V gene has CDR1 KGHDR and CDR2 SFDVKD. As DNA, the CDR3 is TGTGCCACCAGTGCCACCGGGACTAGTGAGGGTGAGCAGTTCTTC. Translating it yields CATSATGTSEGEQFF.

The chain couples TRBV24-1 to TRBJ1-2, with 7 bases lining up with TRBD1. This CDR3 has 14 residues. V was clipped by 7 bases and J by 0 bases; unmatched bases: 4. Germline V gene sequence: CDR1 KGHDR, CDR2 SFDVKD. The CDR3 loop reads CATRRDSANYGYTF. CDR3 nucleotides: TGTGCCACCAGGCGGGACAGTGCTAACTATGGCTACACCTTC.

The J gene is TRBJ1-5, the V gene TRBV5-5, with D possibly TRBD1 on 6 matching bases. The V end was cut by 3 bases, the J end by 9 bases, with 13 bases between. In germline, CDR1 is SGHKS, CDR2 YYEKEE (reference sequence). This CDR3 contains 13 residues. The DNA of the CDR3 is TGTGCCAGCAGCTCACAGGGTGCAGGGCCCCAGCATTTT. Its protein is CASSSQGAGPQHF. The whole variable domain, filled in from reference TRBV5-5 and TRBJ1-5, reads DAGVTQSPTHLIKTRGQQVTLRCSPISGHKSVSWYQQVLGQGPQFIFQYYEKEERGRGNFPDRFSARQFPNYSSELNVNALLLGDSALYLCASSSQGAGPQHFGDGTRLSIL.

The chain links TRBV28 to TRBJ1-4, with D unclear. CDR1 MDHEN and CDR2 SYDVKM come from the germline V gene. Deletions cut 3 bases from V and 0 bases from J, with 11 bases between. The CDR3 is 16 amino acids. The CDR3 DNA follows: TGTGCCAGCAGTTTGGCAGGTTCTGCAACTAATGAAAAACTGTTTTTT. It encodes CASSLAGSATNEKLFF.

The chain joins TRBV7-3 to TRBJ2-1; TRBD2 agrees at 9 bases. After removal of 1 base from V and 9 bases from J, the junction contained 4 bases not matched to a gene. The CDR3 consists of 14 residues. Germline V lookup: CDR1 SGHTA, CDR2 FQGTGA. The CDR3 nucleotides are TGTGCCAGCAGCTTAAGTGGAGCGGGAGGTGAGCAGTTCTTC. This sequence encodes CASSLSGAGGEQFF.